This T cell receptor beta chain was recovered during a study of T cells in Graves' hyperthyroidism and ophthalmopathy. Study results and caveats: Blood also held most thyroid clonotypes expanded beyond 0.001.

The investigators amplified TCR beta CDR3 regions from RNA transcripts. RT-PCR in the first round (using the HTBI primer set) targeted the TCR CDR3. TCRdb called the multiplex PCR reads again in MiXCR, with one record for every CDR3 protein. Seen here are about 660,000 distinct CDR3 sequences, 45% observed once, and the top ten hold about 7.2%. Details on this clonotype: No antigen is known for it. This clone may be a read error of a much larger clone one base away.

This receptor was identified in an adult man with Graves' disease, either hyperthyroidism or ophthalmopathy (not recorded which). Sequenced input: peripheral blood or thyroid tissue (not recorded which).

The DNA for the CDR3 is TGTGCCAGCAGCTTAGTGGAAGGATCGGAAAAACTGTATTTT. Encoded protein: CASSLVEGSEKLYF. The chain employs TRBV7-2 and TRBJ1-4; D unresolved. This CDR3 region has 14 residues. Germline V gene data show CDR1 as SGHTA and CDR2 as FQGNSA.